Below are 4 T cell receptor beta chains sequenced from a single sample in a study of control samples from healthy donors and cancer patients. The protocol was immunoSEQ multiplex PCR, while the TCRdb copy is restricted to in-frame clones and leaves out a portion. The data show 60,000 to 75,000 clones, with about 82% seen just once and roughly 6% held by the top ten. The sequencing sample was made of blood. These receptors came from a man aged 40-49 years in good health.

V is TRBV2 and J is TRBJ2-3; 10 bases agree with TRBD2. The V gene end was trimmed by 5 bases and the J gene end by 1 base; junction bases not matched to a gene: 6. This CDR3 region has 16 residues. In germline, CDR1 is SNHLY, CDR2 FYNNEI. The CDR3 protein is CASSSLAGGRTDTQYF. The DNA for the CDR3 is TGTGCCAGCAGTTCTTTAGCGGGGGGCCGCACAGATACGCAGTATTTT. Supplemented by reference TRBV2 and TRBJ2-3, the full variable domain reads EPEVTQTPSHQVTQMGQEVILRCVPISNHLYFYWYRQILGQKVEFLVSFYNNEISEKSEIFDDQFSVERPDGSNFTLKIRSTKLEDSAMYFCASSSLAGGRTDTQYFGPGTRLTVL.

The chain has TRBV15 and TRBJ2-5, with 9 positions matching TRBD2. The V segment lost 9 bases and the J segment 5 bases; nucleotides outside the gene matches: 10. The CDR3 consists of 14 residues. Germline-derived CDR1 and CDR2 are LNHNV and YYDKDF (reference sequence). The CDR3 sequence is CATSGGPEGETQYF. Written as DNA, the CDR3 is TGTGCCACTAGCGGGGGCCCTGAAGGGGAGACCCAGTACTTC.

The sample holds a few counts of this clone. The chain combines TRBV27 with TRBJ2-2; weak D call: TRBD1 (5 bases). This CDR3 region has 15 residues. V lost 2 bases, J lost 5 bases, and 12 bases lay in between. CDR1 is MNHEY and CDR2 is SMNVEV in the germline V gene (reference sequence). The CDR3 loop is CASSLKQGATGELFF. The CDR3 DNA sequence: TGTGCCAGCAGTTTAAAGCAGGGTGCAACCGGGGAGCTGTTTTTT.

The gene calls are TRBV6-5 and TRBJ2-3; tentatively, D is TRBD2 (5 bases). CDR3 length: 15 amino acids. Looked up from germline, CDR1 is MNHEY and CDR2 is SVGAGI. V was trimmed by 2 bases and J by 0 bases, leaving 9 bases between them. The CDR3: CASSYEGTSTDTQYF. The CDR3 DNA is TGTGCCAGCAGTTACGAGGGAACTAGCACAGATACGCAGTATTTT.